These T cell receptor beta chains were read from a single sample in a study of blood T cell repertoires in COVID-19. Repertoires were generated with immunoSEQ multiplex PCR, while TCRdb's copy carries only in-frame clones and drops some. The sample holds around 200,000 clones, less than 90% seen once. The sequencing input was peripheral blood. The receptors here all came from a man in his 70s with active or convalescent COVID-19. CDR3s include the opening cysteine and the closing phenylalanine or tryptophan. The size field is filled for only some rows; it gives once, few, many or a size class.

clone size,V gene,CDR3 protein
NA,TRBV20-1,CSASPGRNEQFF
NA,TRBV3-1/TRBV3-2,CASSLNAGGNIQYF
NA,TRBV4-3,CASSQEGGGKDTQYF
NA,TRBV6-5,CASSYSGTDNGYTF
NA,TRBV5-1,CASSALGAYEQFF
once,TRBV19,CASSTRGRTEAFF
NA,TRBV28,CASSLGTGLDTNEQFF
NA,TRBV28,CASWDSRAYGYTF
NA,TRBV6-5,CASRLAGDPYNEQFF
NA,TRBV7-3,CASSTRGLNTEAFF
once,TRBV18,CASSPEDRPFPLGDGYTF
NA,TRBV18,CASSPPRLGTDTQYF
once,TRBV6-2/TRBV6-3,CASSRDRTEQYF
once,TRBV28,CASSYLDKQYF
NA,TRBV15,CATSTSGTGKIYEQYF
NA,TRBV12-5,CASGYGSTEAFF
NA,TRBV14,CASSQDRAGEQYF
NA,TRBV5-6,CASSFGHRISNQPQHF
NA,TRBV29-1,CSVLRAGELFF
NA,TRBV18,CASSPRQGNEQFF
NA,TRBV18,CASSLAKDRDTEAFF
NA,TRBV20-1,CSASPTGVFKDTF
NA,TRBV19,CASSISGGGTDTQYF
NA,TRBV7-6,CASSYRQALSSYNEQFF
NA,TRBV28,CASRQDTSGNTIYF
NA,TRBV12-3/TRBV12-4,CASSIQGAQFF
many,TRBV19,CASSFRLNYGYTF
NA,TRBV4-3,CASSQPNSGGRDEQFF
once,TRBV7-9,CASSSRQVYGYTF
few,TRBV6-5,CASTIQPGQPNDYTF
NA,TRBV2,CASSDNTVSGYTF
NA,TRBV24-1,CATSDLHSYEQYF
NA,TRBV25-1,CASSLQGAETQYF
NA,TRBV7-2,CASSLNRDRVYEQYF
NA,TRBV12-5,CASGSGQKNQPQHF
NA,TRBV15,CATSRDLAGLFKETQYF